The clone carrying this TCR beta chain was picked up many times. Its antigen is still unknown. The germline CDR1 and CDR2 sequences are DFQATT and SNEGSKA (reference sequence). The CDR3 is 14 amino acids. Trimming at V came to 3 bases and at J to 2 bases, leaving 5 bases not matched to a gene. The data are from a study of CD8+CD57+ T cells in acquired aplastic anemia. The wider study: Sorting CD4+ and CD8+ cells gave DNA averaging approximately 3 ug.

Study-level results: Shared by patients and controls, around 27 CD8+ CDR3s were abundant in patients.

Researchers used genomic DNA as the template to profile TCR beta VDJ and CDR3. Using its own MiXCR run on the reads, TCRdb lists one record per CDR3 protein. In the table there are under 250,000 distinct CDR3 sequences, 30% to 40% of which are singletons. The sequence came from a human donor in good health, serving as a control. The chain combines TRBV20-1 with TRBJ2-5; TRBD2 agrees at 8 bases. Sequencing was performed on sorted CD4+, CD8+, or CD8+CD57+ T cells (not recorded which) from PBMCs. CDR3 loop: CSASHPSGQETQYF. The CDR3 bases are TGCAGTGCTAGTCATCCTAGCGGGCAAGAGACCCAGTACTTC.